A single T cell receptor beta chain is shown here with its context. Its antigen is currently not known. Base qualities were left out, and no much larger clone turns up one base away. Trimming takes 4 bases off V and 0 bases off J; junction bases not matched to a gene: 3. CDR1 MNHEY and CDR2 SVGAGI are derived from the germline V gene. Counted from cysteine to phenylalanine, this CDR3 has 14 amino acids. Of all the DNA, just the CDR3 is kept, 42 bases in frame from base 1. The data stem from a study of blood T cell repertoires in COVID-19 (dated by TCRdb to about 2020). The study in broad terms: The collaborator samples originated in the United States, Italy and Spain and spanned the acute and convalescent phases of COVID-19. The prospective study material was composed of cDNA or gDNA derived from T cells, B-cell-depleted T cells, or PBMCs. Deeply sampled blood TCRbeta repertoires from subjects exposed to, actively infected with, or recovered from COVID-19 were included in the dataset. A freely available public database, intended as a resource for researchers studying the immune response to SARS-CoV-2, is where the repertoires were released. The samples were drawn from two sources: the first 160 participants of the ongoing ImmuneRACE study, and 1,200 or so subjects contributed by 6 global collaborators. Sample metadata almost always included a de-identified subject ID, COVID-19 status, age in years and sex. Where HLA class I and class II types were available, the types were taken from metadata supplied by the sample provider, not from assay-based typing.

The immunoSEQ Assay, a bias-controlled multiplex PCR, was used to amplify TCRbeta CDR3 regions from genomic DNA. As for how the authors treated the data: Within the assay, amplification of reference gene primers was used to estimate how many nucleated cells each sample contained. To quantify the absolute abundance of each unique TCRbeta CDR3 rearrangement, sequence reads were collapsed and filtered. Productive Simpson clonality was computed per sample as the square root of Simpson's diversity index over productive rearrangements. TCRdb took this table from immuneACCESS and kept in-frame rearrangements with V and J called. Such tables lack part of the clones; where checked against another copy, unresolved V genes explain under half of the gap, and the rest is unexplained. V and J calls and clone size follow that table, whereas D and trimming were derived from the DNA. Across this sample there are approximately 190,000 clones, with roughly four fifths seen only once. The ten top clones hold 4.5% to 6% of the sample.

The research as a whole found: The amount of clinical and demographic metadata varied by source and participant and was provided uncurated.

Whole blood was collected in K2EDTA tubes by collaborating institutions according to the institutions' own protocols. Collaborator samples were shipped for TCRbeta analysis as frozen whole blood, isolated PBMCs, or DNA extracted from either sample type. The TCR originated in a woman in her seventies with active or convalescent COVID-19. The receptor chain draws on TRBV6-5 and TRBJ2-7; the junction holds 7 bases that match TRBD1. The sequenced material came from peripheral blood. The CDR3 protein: CASSSGQVSYEQYF. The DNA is TGTGCCAGCAGTTCCGGACAGGTCTCCTACGAGCAGTACTTC.